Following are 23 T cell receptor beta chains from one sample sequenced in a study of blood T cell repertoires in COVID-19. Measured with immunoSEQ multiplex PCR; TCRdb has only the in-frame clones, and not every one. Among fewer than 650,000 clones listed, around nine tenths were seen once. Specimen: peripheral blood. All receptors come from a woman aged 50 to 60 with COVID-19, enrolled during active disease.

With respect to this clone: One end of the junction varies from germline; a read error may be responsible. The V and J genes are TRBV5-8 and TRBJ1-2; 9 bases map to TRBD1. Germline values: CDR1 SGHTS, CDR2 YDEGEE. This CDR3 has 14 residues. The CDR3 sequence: CASSLGQGVRGYTF. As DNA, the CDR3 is TGTGCCAGCAGTTTGGGACAGGGTGTACGAGGCTACACCTTC.

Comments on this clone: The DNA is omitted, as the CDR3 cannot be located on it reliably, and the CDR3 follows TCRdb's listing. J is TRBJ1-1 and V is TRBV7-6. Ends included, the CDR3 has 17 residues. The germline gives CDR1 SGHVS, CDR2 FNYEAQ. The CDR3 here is CASTPSGRGVYNTEAFF.

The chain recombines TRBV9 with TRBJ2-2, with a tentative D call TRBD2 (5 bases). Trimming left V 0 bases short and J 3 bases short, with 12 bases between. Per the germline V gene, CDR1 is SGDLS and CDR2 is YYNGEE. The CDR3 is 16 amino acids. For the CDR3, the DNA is TGTGCCAGCAGCGTAGACTTGGGCGGGCACACCGGGGAGCTGTTTTTT. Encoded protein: CASSVDLGGHTGELFF.

CDR3 loop: CASSPQAFGGYTF. For the CDR3, the DNA is TGTGCCAGCAGCCCACAGGCTTTTGGGGGCTACACCTTC. V gene TRBV4-2 combines with J gene TRBJ1-2; possible D gene TRBD1, 5 bases. Between the trimmed V and J ends, which lost 4 bases and 8 bases, there was a span of 14 bases. The CDR3 sequence is 13 residues long. Germline CDR1 and CDR2: LGHNA and YNFKEQ.

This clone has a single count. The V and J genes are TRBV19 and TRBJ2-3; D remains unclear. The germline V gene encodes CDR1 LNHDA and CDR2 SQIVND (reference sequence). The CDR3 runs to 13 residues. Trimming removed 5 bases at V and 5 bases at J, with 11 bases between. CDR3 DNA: TGTGCCAGTAGTTCCACCAGAGGAGATACGCAGTATTTT. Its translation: CASSSTRGDTQYF.

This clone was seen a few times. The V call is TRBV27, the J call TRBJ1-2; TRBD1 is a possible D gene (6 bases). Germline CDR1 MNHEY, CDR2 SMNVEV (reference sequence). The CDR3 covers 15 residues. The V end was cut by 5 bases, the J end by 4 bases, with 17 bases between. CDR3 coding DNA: TGTGCCAGCAGTCCCTACCGGGGACATAGCTATGGCTACACCTTC. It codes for CASSPYRGHSYGYTF.

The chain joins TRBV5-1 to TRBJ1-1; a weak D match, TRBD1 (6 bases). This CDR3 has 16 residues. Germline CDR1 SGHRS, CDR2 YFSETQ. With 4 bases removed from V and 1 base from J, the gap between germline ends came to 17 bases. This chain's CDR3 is CASSPIGRGSNTEAFF. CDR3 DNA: TGCGCCAGCAGCCCAATCGGGAGGGGGTCGAACACTGAAGCTTTCTTT.

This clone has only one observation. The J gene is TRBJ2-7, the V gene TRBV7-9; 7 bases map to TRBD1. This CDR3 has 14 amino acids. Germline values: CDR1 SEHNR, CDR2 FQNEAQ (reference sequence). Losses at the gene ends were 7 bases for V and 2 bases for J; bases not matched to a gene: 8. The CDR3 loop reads CASTPQTGPYEQYF. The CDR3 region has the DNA TGTGCCAGCACCCCTCAGACAGGGCCCTACGAGCAGTACTTC.

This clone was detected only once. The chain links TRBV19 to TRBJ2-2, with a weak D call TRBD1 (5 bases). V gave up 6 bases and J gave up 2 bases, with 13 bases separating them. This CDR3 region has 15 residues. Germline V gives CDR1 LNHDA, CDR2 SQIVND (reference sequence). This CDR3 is CASRWTPANTGELFF. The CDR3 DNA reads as TGTGCCAGTAGATGGACACCCGCTAACACCGGGGAGCTGTTTTTT.

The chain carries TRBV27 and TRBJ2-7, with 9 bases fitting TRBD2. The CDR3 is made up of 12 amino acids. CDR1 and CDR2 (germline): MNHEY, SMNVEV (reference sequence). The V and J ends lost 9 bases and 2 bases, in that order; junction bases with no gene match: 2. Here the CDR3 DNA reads TGTGCCAGTAGCGGGGGACCCTACGAGCAGTACTTC. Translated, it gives CASSGGPYEQYF.

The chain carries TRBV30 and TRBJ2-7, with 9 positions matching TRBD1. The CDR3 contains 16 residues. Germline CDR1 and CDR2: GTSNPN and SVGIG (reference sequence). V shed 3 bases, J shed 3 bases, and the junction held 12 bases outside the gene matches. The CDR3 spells CAWSPRDRVWDYEQYF. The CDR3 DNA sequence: TGTGCCTGGAGCCCCCGGGACAGGGTTTGGGACTACGAGCAGTACTTC.

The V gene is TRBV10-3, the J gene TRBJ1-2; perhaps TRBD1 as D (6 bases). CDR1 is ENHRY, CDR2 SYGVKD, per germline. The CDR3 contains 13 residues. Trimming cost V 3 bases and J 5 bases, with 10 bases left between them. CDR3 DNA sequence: TGTGCCATCAGTGAAGACAGGCGATATGGCTACACCTTC. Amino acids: CAISEDRRYGYTF.

The CDR3 DNA is TGTGCCAGCAGCCCACAGGGGGGGAACACTGAAGCTTTCTTT. This sequence encodes CASSPQGGNTEAFF. The chain uses TRBV9 and TRBJ1-1; 8 positions agree with TRBD1. This CDR3 comprises 14 residues. Germline assignment: CDR1 SGDLS and CDR2 YYNGEE. Trimming at V came to 4 bases and at J to 1 base, leaving 3 bases not matched to a gene.

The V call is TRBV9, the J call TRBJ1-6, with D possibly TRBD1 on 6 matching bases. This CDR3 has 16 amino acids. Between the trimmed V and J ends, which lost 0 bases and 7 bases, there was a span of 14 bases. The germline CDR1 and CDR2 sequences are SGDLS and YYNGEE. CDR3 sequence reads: CASSVAQTGRNSPLHF. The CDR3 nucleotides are TGTGCCAGCAGCGTAGCCCAGACAGGCCGGAATTCACCCCTCCACTTT.

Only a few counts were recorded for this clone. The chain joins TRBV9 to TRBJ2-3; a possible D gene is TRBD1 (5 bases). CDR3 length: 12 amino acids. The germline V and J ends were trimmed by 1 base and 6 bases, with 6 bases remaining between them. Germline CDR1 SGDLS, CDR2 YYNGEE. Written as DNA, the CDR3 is TGTGCCAGCAGCGTAAGACAGGATACGCAGTATTTT. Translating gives CASSVRQDTQYF. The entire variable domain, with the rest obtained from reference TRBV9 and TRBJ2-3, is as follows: DSGVTQTPKHLITATGQRVTLRCSPRSGDLSVYWYQQSLDQGLQFLIQYYNGEERAKGNILERFSAQQFPDLHSELNLSSLELGDSALYFCASSVRQDTQYFGPGTRLTVL.

The CDR3 loop is CASSSRGTYNEQFF. The CDR3 DNA is TGTGCCAGCAGCTCCAGGGGTACCTACAATGAGCAGTTCTTC. This sequence joins TRBV6-2 or TRBV6-3 and TRBJ2-1; D might be TRBD1 (6 bases). V was clipped by 6 bases and J by 2 bases, with 11 bases between them. This CDR3 is 14 amino acids long. Per the germline V gene, CDR1 is MNHEY and CDR2 is SVGEGT.

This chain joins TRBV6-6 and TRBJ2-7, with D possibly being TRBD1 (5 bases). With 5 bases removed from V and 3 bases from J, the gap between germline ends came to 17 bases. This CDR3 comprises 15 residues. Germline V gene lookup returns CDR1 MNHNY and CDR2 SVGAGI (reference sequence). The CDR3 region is CASSHGQTLRYEQYF. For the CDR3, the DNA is TGTGCCAGCAGTCACGGACAAACACTTCGCTACGAGCAGTACTTC.

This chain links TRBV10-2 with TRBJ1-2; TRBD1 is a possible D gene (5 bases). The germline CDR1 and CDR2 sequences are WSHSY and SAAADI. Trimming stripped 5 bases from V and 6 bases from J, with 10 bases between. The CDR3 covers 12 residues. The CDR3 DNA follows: TGCGCCAGCAGTTTCAGGGAAAATGGCTACACCTTC. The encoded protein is CASSFRENGYTF.

The CDR3 DNA reads TGTGCCAGTACCGCCGACAGGGCATATAATTCACCCCTCCACTTT. It specifies CASTADRAYNSPLHF. The genes are TRBV19 and TRBJ1-6; 7 nucleotides agree with TRBD1. V shed 7 bases, J shed 4 bases, and the junction held 7 bases outside the gene matches. The CDR3 extends over 15 amino acids. Germline V gene lookup returns CDR1 LNHDA and CDR2 SQIVND (reference sequence).

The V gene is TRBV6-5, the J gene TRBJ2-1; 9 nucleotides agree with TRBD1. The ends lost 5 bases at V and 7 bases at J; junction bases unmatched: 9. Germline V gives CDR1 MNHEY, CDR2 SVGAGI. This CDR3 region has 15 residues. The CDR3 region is CASSPDRGLTNEQFF. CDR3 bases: TGTGCCAGCAGTCCGGACAGGGGCCTTACAAATGAGCAGTTCTTC.

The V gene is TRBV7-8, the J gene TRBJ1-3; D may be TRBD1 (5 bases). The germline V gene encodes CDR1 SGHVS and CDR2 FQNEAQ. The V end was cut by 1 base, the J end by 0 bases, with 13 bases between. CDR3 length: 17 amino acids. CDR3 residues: CASSLGGGVSSGNTIYF. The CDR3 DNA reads TGTGCCAGCAGCTTAGGAGGAGGGGTTAGCTCTGGAAACACCATATATTTT.

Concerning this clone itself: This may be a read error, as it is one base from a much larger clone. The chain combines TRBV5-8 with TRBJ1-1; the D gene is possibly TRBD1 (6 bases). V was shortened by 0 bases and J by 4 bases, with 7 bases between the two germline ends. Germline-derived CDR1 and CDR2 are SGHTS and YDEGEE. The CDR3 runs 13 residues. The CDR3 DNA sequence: TGTGCCAGCAGCTTGGGCAGGGGCACTGAAGCTTTCTTT. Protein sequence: CASSLGRGTEAFF. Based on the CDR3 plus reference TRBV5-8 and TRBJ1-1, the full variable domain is EAGVTQSPTHLIKTRGQQATLRCSPISGHTSVYWYQQALGLGLQFLLWYDEGEERNRGNFPPRFSGRQFPNYSSELNVNALELEDSALYLCASSLGRGTEAFFGQGTRLTVV.

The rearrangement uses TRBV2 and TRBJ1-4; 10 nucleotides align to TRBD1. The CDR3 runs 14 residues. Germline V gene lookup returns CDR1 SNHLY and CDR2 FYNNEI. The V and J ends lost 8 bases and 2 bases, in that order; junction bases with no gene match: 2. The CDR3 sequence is CASRTGGTNEKLFF. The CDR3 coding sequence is TGTGCCAGCCGGACAGGGGGGACTAATGAAAAACTGTTTTTT.